Shown below are 21 T cell receptor beta chains from a single sample sequenced in a study of blood T cells in healthy people across ages. A J-beta primer mix and a sample-barcoded 5' primer were used in a second PCR of roughly 6 to 11 cycles. TCRdb called the 5' RACE reads again in MiXCR, with one record for every CDR3 protein. Found here are some 730,000 distinct CDR3 sequences, 22% of them singletons; the top ten hold under 25%. Source material: blood. The receptors were gathered from a man aged 70 or older in good health.

A few counts support this clonotype. Sequence at one end of the junction differs from germline and may be a read error. The gene calls are TRBV7-9 and TRBJ1-2; D gene unclear. In germline, CDR1 is SEHNR, CDR2 FQNEAQ (reference sequence). The CDR3 contains 11 residues. Here the CDR3 reads CASSPRPGDTF. The CDR3 region has the DNA TGTGCCAGCAGCCCCCGCCCTGGCGACACCTTC.

This clonotype was recorded once. The chain combines TRBV5-1 with TRBJ1-2; D is uncertain. V was clipped by 1 base and J by 4 bases, with 11 bases between them. The germline gives CDR1 SGHRS, CDR2 YFSETQ. The CDR3 sequence is 14 residues long. This CDR3 is CASSLSRETYGYTF. The CDR3 bases are TGCGCCAGCAGCTTGTCCCGGGAGACCTATGGCTACACCTTC.

The J gene is TRBJ2-5, the V gene TRBV20-1; 10 positions agree with TRBD2. CDR1 and CDR2 from the germline V gene are DFQATT and SNEGSKA (reference sequence). This CDR3 contains 14 residues. V shed 3 bases, J shed 9 bases, and the junction held 10 bases outside the gene matches. The DNA of the CDR3 is TGCAGTGCTAGTCAGGCTAGCGGGGGAGTGGCCCAGTACTTC. Translation gives CSASQASGGVAQYF.

This clonotype turned up a few times. This chain joins TRBV4-1 and TRBJ1-4; possibly TRBD1 for D (6 bases). This CDR3 region has 17 residues. CDR1 is MGHRA and CDR2 is YSYEKL in the germline V gene. With 0 bases removed from V and 7 bases from J, the gap between germline ends came to 18 bases. The CDR3 loop reads CASSQEAHSRGGEKLFF. DNA for the CDR3: TGCGCCAGCAGCCAAGAAGCCCACAGCAGGGGAGGTGAAAAACTGTTTTTT.

This clonotype was counted between two and nine times. The rearrangement joins TRBV20-1 to TRBJ2-2; tentatively, D is TRBD1 or TRBD2 (6 bases each). CDR3 length: 13 amino acids. The germline CDR1 and CDR2 sequences are DFQATT and SNEGSKA (reference sequence). V gave up 3 bases and J gave up 8 bases, with 13 bases separating them. CDR3 region: CSARATGAGELFF. For the CDR3, the DNA is TGCAGTGCTAGGGCCACGGGGGCAGGGGAGCTGTTTTTT.

This clonotype was seen many times. The chain carries TRBV28 and TRBJ2-1, with a weak D call TRBD2 (5 bases). Germline lookup yields CDR1 MDHEN and CDR2 SYDVKM. This CDR3 has 17 amino acids. V gave up 4 bases and J gave up 0 bases, with 16 bases separating them. CDR3 sequence: CASSSRGLASSYNEQFF. The CDR3 DNA reads as TGTGCCAGCAGTTCCAGAGGACTCGCCAGCTCCTACAATGAGCAGTTCTTC.

The chain carries TRBV19 and TRBJ2-1; D is ambiguous. V lost 3 bases and J lost 2, with 11 bases in between. Germline lookup yields CDR1 LNHDA and CDR2 SQIVND (reference sequence). The CDR3 extends over 15 amino acids. CDR3 amino acids: CASSIPGATYNEQFF. The CDR3 nucleotides read TGTGCCAGTAGTATTCCTGGAGCTACCTACAATGAGCAGTTCTTC.

This clonotype has a handful of counts. The gene calls are TRBV7-6 and TRBJ1-4; D remains ambiguous. V was pared by 1 base and J by 2 bases, with 8 bases between. The CDR3 sequence is 15 residues long. From germline, CDR1 is SGHVS and CDR2 FNYEAQ. CDR3 nucleotides: TGTGCCAGCAGCTTAGGTTTAGCGACTAATGAAAAACTGTTTTTT. Its protein product is CASSLGLATNEKLFF.

There are many counts of this clonotype. The genes are TRBV5-1 and TRBJ2-3; TRBD1 matches 7 bases. From germline, CDR1 is SGHRS and CDR2 YFSETQ. The junction had 9 bases not matched to a gene; V was cut back by 3 bases and J by 2 bases. This CDR3 region has 16 residues. The CDR3 loop is CASSYAGGASTDTQYF. The CDR3 region has the DNA TGCGCCAGCAGCTACGCAGGGGGAGCTTCCACAGATACGCAGTATTTT.

A few counts support this clonotype. Mismatch with germline at one junction end may stem from a read error. The chain employs TRBV29-1 and TRBJ1-1, with D possibly being TRBD1 (5 bases). From germline, CDR1 is SQVTM and CDR2 ANQGSEA. The CDR3 is made up of 11 amino acids. CDR3 sequence (DNA): TGCAGCCTTGACTGGGGGAGGGAAGCTTTCTTT. Its protein is CSLDWGREAFF.

This clonotype was detected many times. A junction boundary mismatches the germline segment, possibly from a read error. The chain joins TRBV29-1 to TRBJ2-5; no clear D gene. This CDR3 region has 12 residues. The germline V gene has CDR1 SQVTM and CDR2 ANQGSEA. The CDR3 is CSVEPPIGPENF. CDR3 DNA: TGCAGCGTTGAGCCTCCGATCGGTCCCGAGAACTTC.

This clonotype was counted at least ten times. The chain couples TRBV12-3 or TRBV12-4 to TRBJ1-1; D is undetermined. V was shortened by 5 bases and J by 2 bases, with 9 bases between the two germline ends. The CDR3 sequence is 13 residues long. DNA for the CDR3: TGTGCCAGCAGTCCCCGTCTTAACACTGAAGCTTTCTTT. Protein product: CASSPRLNTEAFF.

This sequence joins TRBV19 and TRBJ2-1, with D possibly being TRBD1 (5 bases). CDR1 and CDR2 (germline): LNHDA, SQIVND (reference sequence). V was cut by 9 bases and J by 8 bases, with 17 bases left in between. This CDR3 is built from 13 residues. This CDR3 is CASARALLDEQFF. CDR3 coding DNA: TGTGCCAGCGCCAGGGCCCTTCTGGATGAGCAGTTCTTC.

This clonotype was observed many times. The chain links TRBV3-1 to TRBJ2-3; 9 nucleotides line up with TRBD2. This CDR3 has 16 residues. Per the germline V gene, CDR1 is LGHDT and CDR2 is YNNKEL (reference sequence). With 4 bases clipped from V and 5 bases from J, the junction kept 10 bases outside the gene matches. The CDR3 loop is CASSPGLRGGGDTQYF. The CDR3 nucleotides read TGTGCCAGCAGCCCCGGACTGCGGGGGGGGGGAGATACGCAGTATTTT.

CDR3 in amino acids: CASISGTGFTEAFF. In nucleotides, the CDR3 is TGTGCCAGCATCTCCGGGACAGGGTTTACTGAAGCTTTCTTT. The chain links TRBV12-3 or TRBV12-4 to TRBJ1-1; 9 bases line up with TRBD1. V was clipped by 7 bases and J by 5 bases; unmatched bases: 8. This CDR3 region has 14 residues.

V and J are TRBV4-2 and TRBJ2-3, with TRBD2 matching over 15 bases. This CDR3 contains 16 residues. The trim removed 2 bases at V and 7 bases at J, leaving 4 bases unmatched. In germline, CDR1 is LGHNA, CDR2 YNFKEQ. CDR3 sequence: CASSQPGLAGGHTQYF. Written as DNA, the CDR3 is TGTGCCAGCAGCCAACCTGGACTAGCGGGGGGGCATACGCAGTATTTT.

This chain uses TRBV3-1 with TRBJ1-2, with D tentatively TRBD1 (5 bases). The germline gives CDR1 LGHDT, CDR2 YNNKEL (reference sequence). The CDR3 loop spans 13 amino acids. Trimming cost V 4 bases and J 3 bases, with 9 bases left between them. In DNA form, the CDR3 reads TGTGCCAGCAGCCTCCCGGGACACTATGGCTACACCTTC. This codes for CASSLPGHYGYTF.

The chain has TRBV5-1 and TRBJ2-6, with a tentative D call TRBD1 (5 bases). V was shortened by 0 bases and J by 4 bases, with 14 bases between the two germline ends. CDR1 is SGHRS, CDR2 YFSETQ, per germline. The CDR3 contains 17 residues. As DNA, the CDR3 is TGCGCCAGCAGCTTGGAAGTCAGGGCCTCCGGGGCCAACGTCCTGACTTTC. This codes for CASSLEVRASGANVLTF.

The V gene is TRBV5-1, the J gene TRBJ2-1; TRBD2 matches 10 bases. The CDR3 is 16 amino acids. The trim removed 2 bases at V and 2 bases at J, leaving 4 bases unmatched. The germline gives CDR1 SGHRS, CDR2 YFSETQ. For the CDR3, the DNA is TGCGCCAGCAGCTTTGGGACTAGCGCTCCCTACAATGAGCAGTTCTTC. The encoded protein is CASSFGTSAPYNEQFF.

A few counts support this clonotype. A read error may explain this, as a much larger clone is one base away. The chain joins TRBV14 to TRBJ1-1, with 7 nucleotides matching TRBD1. V lost 5 bases to trimming and J lost 1 base; unmatched junction nucleotides: 4. Per the germline V gene, CDR1 is SGHDN and CDR2 is FVKESK. This CDR3 has 14 residues. The CDR3 DNA reads TGTGCCAGCAGCTGGGGACAGCCGAACACTGAAGCTTTCTTT. Protein: CASSWGQPNTEAFF.

This chain uses TRBV18 with TRBJ1-1, with D possibly matching TRBD1 (6 bases). Trimming shortened V by 4 bases and J by 0 bases, and 15 bases separated the two germline ends. Germline-derived CDR1 and CDR2 are KGHSH and LQKENI. The CDR3 has 16 residues. CDR3 DNA: TGTGCCAGCTCACTCCAGCGGACAGACATGAACACTGAAGCTTTCTTT. It encodes CASSLQRTDMNTEAFF.